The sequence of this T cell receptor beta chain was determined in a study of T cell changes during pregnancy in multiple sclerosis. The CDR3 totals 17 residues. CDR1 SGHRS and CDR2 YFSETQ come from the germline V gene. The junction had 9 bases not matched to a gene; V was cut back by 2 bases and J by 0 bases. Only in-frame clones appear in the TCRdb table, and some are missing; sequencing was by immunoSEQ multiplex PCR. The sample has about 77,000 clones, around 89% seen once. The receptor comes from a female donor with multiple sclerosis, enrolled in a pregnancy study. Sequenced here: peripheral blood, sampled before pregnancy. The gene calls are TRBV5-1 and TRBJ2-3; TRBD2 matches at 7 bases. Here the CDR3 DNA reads TGCGCCAGCAGCTTTGGCGGGGGAGGGGCTAGCACAGATACGCAGTATTTT. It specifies CASSFGGGGASTDTQYF.